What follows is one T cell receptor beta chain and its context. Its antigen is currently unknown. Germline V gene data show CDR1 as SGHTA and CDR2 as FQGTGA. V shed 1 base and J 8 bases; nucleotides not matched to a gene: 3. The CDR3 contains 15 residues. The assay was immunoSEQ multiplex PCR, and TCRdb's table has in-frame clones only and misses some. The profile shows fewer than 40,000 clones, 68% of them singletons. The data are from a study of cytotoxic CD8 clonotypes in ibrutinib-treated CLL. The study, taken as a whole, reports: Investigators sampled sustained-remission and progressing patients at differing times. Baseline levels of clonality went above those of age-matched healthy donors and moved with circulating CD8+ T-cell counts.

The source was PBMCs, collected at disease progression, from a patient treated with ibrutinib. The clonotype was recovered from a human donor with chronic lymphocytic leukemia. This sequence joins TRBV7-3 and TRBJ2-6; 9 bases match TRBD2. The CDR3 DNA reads TGTGCCAGCAGCTTAATAGCGGGAGTTTCCAACGTCCTGACTTTC. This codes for CASSLIAGVSNVLTF.